The 3 T cell receptor beta chains listed next were all sequenced from one sample in a study of T cell repertoires in cytomegalovirus infection. TCRdb ran MiXCR on the reads and lists one entry per CDR3 protein. Of hundreds of thousands of distinct CDR3 sequences listed, about 24% are singletons. Input material: CD8+ T cells from PBMCs. The origin of the receptors is a human donor in good health (CMV status not recorded). Some clones in this sample may be carry-over from other donors' samples.

Many counts were recorded for this clonotype. The CDR3 sequence is CASSLMASGGDYNEQFF. The CDR3 nucleotides read TGTGCCAGCAGCTTAATGGCTAGCGGGGGGGACTACAATGAGCAGTTCTTC. This chain joins TRBV7-8 and TRBJ2-1, with 12 nucleotides matching TRBD2. This CDR3 is 17 amino acids long. Germline CDR1 reads SGHVS; CDR2 reads FQNEAQ. V shed 2 bases and J 3 bases; nucleotides not matched to a gene: 5.

This clonotype was seen a handful of times. This chain connects TRBV15 to TRBJ1-1; TRBD1 aligns across 7 bases. The V segment lost 3 bases and the J segment 1 base; nucleotides outside the gene matches: 11. Germline CDR1 LNHNV, CDR2 YYDKDF (reference sequence). The CDR3 consists of 17 residues. This chain's CDR3 is CATSSHREGARNTEAFF. The CDR3 coding sequence is TGTGCCACCAGCAGCCATCGGGAGGGGGCTAGGAACACTGAAGCTTTCTTT.

The chain couples TRBV6-2 or TRBV6-3 to TRBJ2-3; D is uncertain. This CDR3 has 14 residues. Germline CDR1 is MNHEY and CDR2 is SVGEGT. V was trimmed by 2 bases and J by 6 bases, leaving 12 bases between them. The CDR3 DNA is TGTGCCAGCAGTTACGACATGAGAAGCGATACGCAGTATTTT. Amino acid sequence: CASSYDMRSDTQYF.